This TCR beta chain is from a study of neoadjuvant anti-PD-1 for oral cavity cancer. At the level of the study: Around day 43, patients without progression received a fourth nivolumab dose before surgery. Overall study findings and caveats: Greater tumor shrinkage accompanied bigger post-treatment sizes of preexisting clones.

The method was immunoSEQ multiplex PCR; TCRdb's version includes in-frame clones alone and lacks a portion of them. The top ten clones hold roughly two fifths of a sample with some 15,000 clones, under 40% of them seen once. This clone was seen a few times. Its antigen remains unknown. Time point defined: after neoadjuvant nivolumab, at surgical resection. The patients had HPV-negative, locally advanced oral cavity squamous cell carcinoma. Looked up from germline, CDR1 is LGHNA and CDR2 is YSLEER. This CDR3 spans 16 amino acids. Between the trimmed V and J ends, which lost 0 bases and 8 bases, there was a span of 14 bases.

This TCR derives from a person between 40 and 85 years old with oral cavity squamous cell carcinoma. The source was tumor tissue, collected after nivolumab (anti-PD-1) treatment. The rearrangement joins TRBV4-3 to TRBJ1-6; no definite D call. The CDR3 loop is CASSQEGGMPYSPLHF. CDR3 bases: TGCGCCAGCAGCCAAGAGGGCGGAATGCCTTATTCACCCCTCCACTTT.